This T cell receptor (beta chain) is drawn from a study of blood T cell repertoires in COVID-19. Overall study context: T cells, B-cell-depleted T cells, or PBMCs provided the cDNA or gDNA that served as material.

This CDR3 is 15 amino acids long. V was cut by 5 bases and J by 4 bases, with 15 bases left in between. Looked up from germline, CDR1 is LNHDA and CDR2 is SQIVND (reference sequence). In the authors' methods: Researchers report that nucleated cell counts were estimated from reference gene primer amplification. Profiling relied on immunoSEQ multiplex PCR, and the TCRdb table lists in-frame clones only, not all of them. The V and J calls and clone size come from that table; D and trimming were worked out from the DNA. The sample includes roughly 250,000 clones, about 88% of them seen just once. Sequencing was done on a sample of peripheral blood. The clonotype was recovered from a woman aged 40 to 55 who had recovered from COVID-19. The J gene is TRBJ2-1, the V gene TRBV19, with D possibly TRBD1 on 6 matching bases. The CDR3 protein is CASSPPGVGYNEQFF. CDR3 coding DNA: TGTGCCAGTAGTCCCCCAGGGGTGGGGTACAATGAGCAGTTCTTC. The complete variable domain, with remaining parts taken from reference TRBV19 and TRBJ2-1, reads DGGITQSPKYLFRKEGQNVTLSCEQNLNHDAMYWYRQDPGQGLRLIYYSQIVNDFQKGDIAEGYSVSREKKESFPLTVTSAQKNPTAFYLCASSPPGVGYNEQFFGPGTRLTVL.